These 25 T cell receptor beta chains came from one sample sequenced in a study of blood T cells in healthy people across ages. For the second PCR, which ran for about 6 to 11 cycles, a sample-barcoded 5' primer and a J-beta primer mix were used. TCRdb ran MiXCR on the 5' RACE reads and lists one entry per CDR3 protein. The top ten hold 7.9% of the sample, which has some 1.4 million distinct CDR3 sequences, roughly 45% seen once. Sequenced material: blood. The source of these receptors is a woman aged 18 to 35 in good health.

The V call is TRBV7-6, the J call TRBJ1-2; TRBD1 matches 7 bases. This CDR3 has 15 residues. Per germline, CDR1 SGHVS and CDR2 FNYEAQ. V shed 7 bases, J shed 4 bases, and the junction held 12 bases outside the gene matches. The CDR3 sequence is CASNPSGQPGYGYTF. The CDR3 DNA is TGTGCCAGCAACCCCTCGGGACAGCCAGGCTATGGCTACACCTTC. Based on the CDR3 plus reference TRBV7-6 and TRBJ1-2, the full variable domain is GAGVSQSPRYKVTKRGQDVALRCDPISGHVSLYWYRQALGQGPEFLTYFNYEAQQDKSGLPNDRFSAERPEGSISTLTIQRTEQRDSAMYRCASNPSGQPGYGYTFGSGTRLTVV.

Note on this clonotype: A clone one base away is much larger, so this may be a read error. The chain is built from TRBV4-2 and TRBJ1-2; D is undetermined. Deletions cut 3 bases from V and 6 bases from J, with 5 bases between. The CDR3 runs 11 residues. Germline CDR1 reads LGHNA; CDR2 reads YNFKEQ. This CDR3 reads CASSQTDGYTF. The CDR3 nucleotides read TGTGCCAGCAGCCAGACCGATGGCTACACCTTC.

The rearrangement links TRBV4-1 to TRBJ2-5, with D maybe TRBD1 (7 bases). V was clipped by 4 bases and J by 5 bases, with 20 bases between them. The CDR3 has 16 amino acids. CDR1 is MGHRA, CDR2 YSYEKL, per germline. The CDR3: CASSLGPLATGETQYF. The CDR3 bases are TGCGCCAGCAGCCTTGGCCCGCTAGCGACAGGGGAGACCCAGTACTTC.

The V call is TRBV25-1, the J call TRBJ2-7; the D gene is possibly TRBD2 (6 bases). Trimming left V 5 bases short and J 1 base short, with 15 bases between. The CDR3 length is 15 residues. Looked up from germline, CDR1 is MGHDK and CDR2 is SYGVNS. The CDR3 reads CASSRRSAGSYEQYF. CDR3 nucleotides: TGTGCCAGCAGTAGGCGTTCGGCGGGATCCTACGAGCAGTACTTC.

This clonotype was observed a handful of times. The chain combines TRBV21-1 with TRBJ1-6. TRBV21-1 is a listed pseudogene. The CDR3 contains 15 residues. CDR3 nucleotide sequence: TGTGCCAGCACCCTCAGGGAGTCCCGCTTTTCACCCCTCCACTTT. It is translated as CASTLRESRFSPLHF.

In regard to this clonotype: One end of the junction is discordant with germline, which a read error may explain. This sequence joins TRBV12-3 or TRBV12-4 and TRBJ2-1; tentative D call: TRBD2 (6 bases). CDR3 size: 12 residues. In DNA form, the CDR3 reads TGTGCCAGTTCTAGGGCGGGAAATGGGCAGTTCTTC. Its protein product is CASSRAGNGQFF.

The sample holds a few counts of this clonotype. Here the CDR3 DNA reads TGTGCCAGCAGCTTGGGCAGTGGCTTGGGGAACATTCAGTACTTC. It specifies CASSLGSGLGNIQYF. V usage is TRBV7-8 and J usage is TRBJ2-4; D is unclear. CDR3 size: 15 residues. V was cut by 3 bases and J by 7 bases, with 16 bases left in between. Looked up from germline, CDR1 is SGHVS and CDR2 is FQNEAQ.

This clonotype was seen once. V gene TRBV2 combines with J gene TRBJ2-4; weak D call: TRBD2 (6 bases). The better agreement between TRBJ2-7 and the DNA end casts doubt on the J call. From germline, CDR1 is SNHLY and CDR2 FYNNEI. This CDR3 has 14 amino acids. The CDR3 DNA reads TGTGCCAGCAGATGGACTAAAGCTTTCTACGAGCAGTACTTC. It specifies CASRWTKAFYEQYF.

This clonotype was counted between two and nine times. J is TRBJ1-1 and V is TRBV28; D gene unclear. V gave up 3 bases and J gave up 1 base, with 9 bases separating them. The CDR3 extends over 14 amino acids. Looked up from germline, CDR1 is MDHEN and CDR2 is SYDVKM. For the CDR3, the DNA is TGTGCCAGCAGTTTTTCGGAACCGAACACTGAAGCTTTCTTT. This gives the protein CASSFSEPNTEAFF.

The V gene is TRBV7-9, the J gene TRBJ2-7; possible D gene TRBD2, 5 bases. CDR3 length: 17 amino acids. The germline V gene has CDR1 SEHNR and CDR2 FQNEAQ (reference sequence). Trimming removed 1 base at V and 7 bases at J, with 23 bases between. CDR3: CASSLVASRTYDDEQYF. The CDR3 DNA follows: TGTGCCAGCAGCTTAGTGGCTAGCAGGACTTACGACGATGAGCAGTACTTC.

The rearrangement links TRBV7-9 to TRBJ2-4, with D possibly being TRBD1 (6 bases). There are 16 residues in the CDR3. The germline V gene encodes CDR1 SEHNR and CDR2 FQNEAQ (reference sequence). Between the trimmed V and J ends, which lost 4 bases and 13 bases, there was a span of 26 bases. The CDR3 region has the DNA TGTGCCAGCAGCTCTAACCGGGACACAGGGTCCTTGGGGCAGTACTTC. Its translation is CASSSNRDTGSLGQYF.

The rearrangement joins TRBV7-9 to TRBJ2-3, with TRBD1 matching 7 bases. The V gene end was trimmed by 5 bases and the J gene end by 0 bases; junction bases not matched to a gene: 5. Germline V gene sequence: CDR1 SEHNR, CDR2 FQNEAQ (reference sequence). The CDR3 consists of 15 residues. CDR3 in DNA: TGTGCCAGCAGCATTGGACAGGCCAGCACAGATACGCAGTATTTT. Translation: CASSIGQASTDTQYF. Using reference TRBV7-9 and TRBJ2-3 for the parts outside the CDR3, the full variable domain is DTGVSQNPRHKITKRGQNVTFRCDPISEHNRLYWYRQTLGQGPEFLTYFQNEAQLEKSRLLSDRFSAERPKGSFSTLEIQRTEQGDSAMYLCASSIGQASTDTQYFGPGTRLTVL.

CDR3 sequence reads: CASSIIESPTSSHYEQYF. CDR3 nucleotides: TGTGCCAGCAGCATCATAGAGTCCCCTACTAGTTCTCACTACGAGCAGTACTTC. This sequence joins TRBV21-1 and TRBJ2-7; the D call TRBD2 from the table was never checked on the DNA. TRBV21-1 is noted as a pseudogene. This CDR3 comprises 18 residues.

CDR3 residues: CASSLRGAGYGYTF. The CDR3 DNA is TGTGCCAGCAGTTTAAGAGGGGCGGGGTATGGCTACACCTTC. The V gene is TRBV27, the J gene TRBJ1-2; possible D gene TRBD1, 5 bases. Trimming took off 2 bases at V and 5 bases at J, with 12 bases between the two ends. The CDR3 runs to 14 residues. CDR1 MNHEY and CDR2 SMNVEV come from the germline V gene (reference sequence).

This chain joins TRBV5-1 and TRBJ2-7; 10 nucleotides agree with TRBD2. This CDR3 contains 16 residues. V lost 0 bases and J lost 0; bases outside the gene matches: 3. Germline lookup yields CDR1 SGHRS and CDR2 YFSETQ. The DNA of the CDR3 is TGCGCCAGCAGCTTGGCTAGCGGGGGCTTCTCCTACGAGCAGTACTTC. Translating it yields CASSLASGGFSYEQYF.

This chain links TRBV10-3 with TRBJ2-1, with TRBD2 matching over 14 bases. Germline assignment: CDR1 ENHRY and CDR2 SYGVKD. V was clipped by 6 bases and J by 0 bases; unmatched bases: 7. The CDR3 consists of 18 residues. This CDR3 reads CAIRGLAGGKSSYNEQFF. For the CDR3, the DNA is TGTGCCATCAGAGGACTAGCGGGGGGTAAGAGCTCCTACAATGAGCAGTTCTTC.

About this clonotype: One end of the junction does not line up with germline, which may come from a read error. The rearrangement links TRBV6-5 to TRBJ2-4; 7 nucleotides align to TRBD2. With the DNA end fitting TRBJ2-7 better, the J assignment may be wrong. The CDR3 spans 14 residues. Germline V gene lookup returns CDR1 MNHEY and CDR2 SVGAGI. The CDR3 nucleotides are TGTACCAGCAGTTACGGGGGGACGAGCTACGAGCAGTACTTC. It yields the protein CTSSYGGTSYEQYF.

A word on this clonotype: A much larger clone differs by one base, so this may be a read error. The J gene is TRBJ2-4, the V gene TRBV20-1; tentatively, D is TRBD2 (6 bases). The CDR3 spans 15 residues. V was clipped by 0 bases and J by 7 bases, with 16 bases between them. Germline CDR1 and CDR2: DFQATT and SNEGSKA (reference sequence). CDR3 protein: CSARDKGGASNIQYF. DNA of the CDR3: TGCAGTGCTAGAGATAAGGGCGGGGCGAGCAACATTCAGTACTTC.

CDR3 in amino acids: CASALAASNEQFF. The CDR3 DNA follows: TGTGCCAGCGCCCTAGCCGCTTCCAATGAGCAGTTCTTC. The chain recombines TRBV7-3 with TRBJ2-1; tentative D call: TRBD2 (5 bases). V was cut by 8 bases and J by 6 bases, with 14 bases left in between. The germline V gene encodes CDR1 SGHTA and CDR2 FQGTGA. The length of the CDR3 is 13 residues.

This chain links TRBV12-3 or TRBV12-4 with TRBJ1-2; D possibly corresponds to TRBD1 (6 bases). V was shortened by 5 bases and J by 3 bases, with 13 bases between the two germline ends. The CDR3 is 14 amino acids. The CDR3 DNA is TGTGCCAGCAGTACCGGACAGCTACACTATGGCTACACCTTC. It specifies CASSTGQLHYGYTF.

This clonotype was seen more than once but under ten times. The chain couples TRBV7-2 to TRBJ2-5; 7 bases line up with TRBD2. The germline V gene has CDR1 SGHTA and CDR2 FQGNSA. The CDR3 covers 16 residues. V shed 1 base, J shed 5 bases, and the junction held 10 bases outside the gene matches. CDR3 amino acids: CASSLVVGLVSETQYF. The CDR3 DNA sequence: TGTGCCAGCAGCTTAGTCGTTGGACTAGTCTCGGAGACCCAGTACTTC. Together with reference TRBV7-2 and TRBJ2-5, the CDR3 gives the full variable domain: GAGVSQSPSNKVTEKGKDVELRCDPISGHTALYWYRQSLGQGLEFLIYFQGNSAPDKSGLPSDRFSAERTGGSVSTLTIQRTQQEDSAVYLCASSLVVGLVSETQYFGPGTRLLVL.

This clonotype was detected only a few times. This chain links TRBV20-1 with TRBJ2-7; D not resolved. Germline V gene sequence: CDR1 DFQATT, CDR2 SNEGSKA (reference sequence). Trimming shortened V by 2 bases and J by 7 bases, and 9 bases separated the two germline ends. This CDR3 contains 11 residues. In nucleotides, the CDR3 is TGCAGTGCTAGAAGGCTCGGGGAGCAGTACTTC. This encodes CSARRLGEQYF.

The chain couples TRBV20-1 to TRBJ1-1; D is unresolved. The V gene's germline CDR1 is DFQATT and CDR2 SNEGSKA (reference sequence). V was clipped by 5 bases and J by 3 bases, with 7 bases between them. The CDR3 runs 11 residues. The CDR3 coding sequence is TGCAGTGCTGATGGGGACACTGAAGCTTTCTTT. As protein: CSADGDTEAFF.

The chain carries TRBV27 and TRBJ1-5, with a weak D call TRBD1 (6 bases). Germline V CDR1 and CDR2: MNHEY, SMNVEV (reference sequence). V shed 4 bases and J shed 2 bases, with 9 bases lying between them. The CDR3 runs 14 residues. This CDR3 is CASSSGAGNQPQHF. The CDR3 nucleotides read TGTGCCAGCAGTTCAGGGGCAGGCAATCAGCCCCAGCATTTT.

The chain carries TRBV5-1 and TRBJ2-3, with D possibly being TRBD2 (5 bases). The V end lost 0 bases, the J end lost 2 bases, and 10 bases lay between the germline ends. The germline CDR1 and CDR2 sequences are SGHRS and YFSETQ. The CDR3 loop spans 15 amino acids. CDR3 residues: CASSLVSANTDTQYF. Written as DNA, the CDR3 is TGCGCCAGCAGCTTGGTTAGCGCCAACACAGATACGCAGTATTTT.